This TCR beta chain comes out of a study of blood T cell repertoires in COVID-19. As for the study in general: The origin of the acute and convalescent COVID-19 samples was the United States, Italy and Spain. Sample material is recorded as cDNA or gDNA derived from T cells, B-cell-depleted T cells, or PBMCs.

Source study methods: Amplification of reference gene primers was used by the study to estimate nucleated cell counts. Assay used: immunoSEQ multiplex PCR; TCRdb lists only in-frame clones, some missing. That table gives V, J and clone size, and the DNA gave D and trimming. The sample records 100,000 to 150,000 clones, 70% to 90% being singletons. There are 18 residues in the CDR3. The clonotype originates from a woman of 80 years or more with acute or convalescent COVID-19. Sequencing was carried out using peripheral blood. V and J are TRBV21-1 and TRBJ2-5; the D call TRBD1 from the table was never checked on the DNA. TRBV21-1 is reported as a pseudogene. The DNA for the CDR3 is TGTGCCAGCAGCACCCAAGGGGAGACAGGGCCGAACCAAGAGACCCAGTACTTC. It encodes CASSTQGETGPNQETQYF.